The source of this T cell receptor (beta chain) is a study of cytomegalovirus exposure and HLA in healthy donors. For the study at large: Genotyping of 400 or so donors showed that roughly 80% belonged to the Caucasian-associated ancestry cluster. Points from the study as a whole: The majority of CMV-associated TCR beta chains were reported as apparently HLA-restricted in a later analysis. Previously analyzed data showed that most TCR beta V segments were productive at a frequency of about 87% or about 30%.

Donors counted as nominally healthy when sampled, yet unrecorded immune exposures were likely. On this clone: Its cognate antigen is unknown.

This CDR3 is 12 amino acids long. Trimming pared 5 bases from V and 7 bases from J, leaving 9 bases between. Germline V gives CDR1 SGHTA, CDR2 FQGTGA. PCR involved 60 Vbeta and 13 Jbeta primers. Clones were read by immunoSEQ multiplex PCR, and TCRdb kept only the in-frame ones, dropping some. The repertoire holds about 140,000 clones, with 60% to 85% as singletons. The sample taken for sequencing was PBMCs. The receptor was derived from a male donor in good health and CMV-seronegative. The chain has TRBV7-3 and TRBJ2-1; D ambiguous. The DNA for the CDR3 is TGTGCCAGCAGCCCCCCCGTTAATGAGCAGTTCTTC. The encoded protein is CASSPPVNEQFF.